This record looks at one T cell receptor (beta chain) sequence and its context. Its antigen is unknown. Partitioning of CD4+ cells yielded a CD45RA+ naive subset and a CD45RA-negative memory subset. Germline V gene sequence: CDR1 SNHLY, CDR2 FYNNEI. The trim removed 2 bases at V and 7 bases at J, leaving 10 bases unmatched. The CDR3 has 15 residues. These data are taken from a study of shared clonotypes between healthy human individuals. Overall study findings and caveats: Richness estimates generally favored naive over memory subsets.

Original processing notes: Filtering differed because ImmunoSEQ produced junction-only sequences that carried no quality scores. Assay used: immunoSEQ multiplex PCR; TCRdb lists only in-frame clones, some missing. From that table come the V and J calls and clone size; the DNA was used to work out D and trimming. The sample shows roughly 2.4 million clones, roughly 95% of them seen only once. J is TRBJ2-7 and V is TRBV2, with 8 bases aligning to TRBD1. Sample: naive CD4+ T cells sorted from blood. The subset: CD45RA+ positively selected. The TCR was taken from a man in his late teens or twenties in good health. The CDR3 reads CASSESGRGREEQYF. In DNA, the CDR3 is TGTGCCAGCAGTGAATCGGGCAGGGGGCGCGAAGAGCAGTACTTC.